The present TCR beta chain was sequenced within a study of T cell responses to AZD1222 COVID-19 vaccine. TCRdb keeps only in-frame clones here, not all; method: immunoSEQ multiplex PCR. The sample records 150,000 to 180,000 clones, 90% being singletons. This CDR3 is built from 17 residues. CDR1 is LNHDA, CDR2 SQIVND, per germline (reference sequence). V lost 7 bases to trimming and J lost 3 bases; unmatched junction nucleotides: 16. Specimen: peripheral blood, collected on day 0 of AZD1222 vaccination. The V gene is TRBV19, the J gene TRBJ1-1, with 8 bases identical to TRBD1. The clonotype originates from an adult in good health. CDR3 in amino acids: CASTTGGLEEWDTEAFF. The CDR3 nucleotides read TGTGCCAGTACTACAGGGGGATTGGAGGAATGGGACACTGAAGCTTTCTTT.